This T cell receptor beta chain was sequenced for a study of T cells in Graves' hyperthyroidism and ophthalmopathy. Study conclusions and caveats: Most expanded thyroid clonotypes above 0.001 recurred in blood. A model of 13 V-J pairs discriminated ophthalmopathy from stable hyperthyroidism.

Hyperthyroidism patients were newly diagnosed, had disease duration under 2 months, and were aged 18 to 65 years. Patients showing uncontrolled infection, other autoimmune disease, pregnancy or lactation were ineligible. The CDR3 runs 14 residues. CDR1 LNHDA and CDR2 SQIVND come from the germline V gene (reference sequence). V was shortened by 3 bases and J by 5 bases, with 13 bases between the two germline ends. It was RNA transcripts that yielded the amplified TCR beta CDR3 regions. HTBI primers drove first-round RT-PCR of the TCR CDR3. TCRdb re-called the multiplex PCR reads with MiXCR, one entry per CDR3 protein. This sample has 600,000 or so distinct CDR3 sequences; about 45% occur once, and the top ten carry roughly 8.2%. This clonotype appeared a few times. Antigen: not known.

The receptor comes from a woman aged 18-35 years with Graves' hyperthyroidism. The chain has TRBV19 and TRBJ1-1; D might be TRBD1 (6 bases). The specimen was peripheral blood or thyroid tissue (not recorded which). The CDR3 DNA reads TGTGCCAGTAGTATTAAGGGGGGTGGGACTGAAGCTTTCTTT. Translated: CASSIKGGGTEAFF.